This T cell receptor beta chain is from a study of T-cell memory formation after mild COVID-19. Study outcomes and limitations: The appearance of some responding clones in pre-infection memory suggested that cross-reactive memory joined. The study found contracting CD4+ clones mainly in CM and EM and contracting CD8+ clones in EMRA.

As concerns this clonotype: Its target is not known.

J lost 3 bases, V lost 5 bases, and 10 bases had no gene match. The germline gives CDR1 LNHNV, CDR2 YYDKDF (reference sequence). CDR3 length: 16 amino acids. 5'RACE with constant-segment primers yielded barcoded, UMI-tagged TCR alpha and TCR beta cDNA libraries. One entry per CDR3 protein results from TCRdb running MiXCR on the 5' RACE reads. The sample records 450,000 to 700,000 distinct CDR3 sequences, roughly 18% being singletons. This sequence was found in an adult woman who had mild COVID-19 (a few samples of this study predate the infection). Cell type and time point are not known. Sequencing was done on a sample of PBMCs or a T cell subset sorted from them (not recorded which). The chain joins TRBV15 to TRBJ2-1, with 7 bases matching TRBD1. CDR3 DNA: TGTGCCACCAGCCCAGAGGGGGACAGCTACTACAATGAGCAGTTCTTC. Its protein product is CATSPEGDSYYNEQFF.